This TCR beta chain was documented in a study of shared clonotypes between healthy human individuals. Sequenced by immunoSEQ multiplex PCR; TCRdb stores in-frame clones only, minus some. The sample lists more than 2 million clones; nearly 97% were seen once. The CDR3 contains 14 residues. The V and J ends lost 4 bases and 8 bases respectively, with 17 bases between them. Germline CDR1 is SEHNR and CDR2 is FQNEAQ (reference sequence). What was sequenced was naive CD4+ T cells sorted from blood. Described subset: CD45RA+ positively selected. The source is a man between 18 and 29 years old in good health. The V and J genes are TRBV7-9 and TRBJ1-2; unclear D gene. CDR3 protein: CASSSGPKEGGYTF. The CDR3 region has the DNA TGTGCCAGCAGCTCGGGCCCGAAGGAGGGAGGCTACACCTTC. Looking up the rest from reference TRBV7-9 and TRBJ1-2 gives the full variable domain: DTGVSQNPRHKITKRGQNVTFRCDPISEHNRLYWYRQTLGQGPEFLTYFQNEAQLEKSRLLSDRFSAERPKGSFSTLEIQRTEQGDSAMYLCASSSGPKEGGYTFGSGTRLTVV.